The 12 T cell receptor beta chains below come from one sample, sequenced in a study of regulatory T cells in long-lasting Graves disease. CDR3 regions were amplified by Arm-PCR using iRepertoire HTBI primers to build TCR beta libraries. TCRdb passed the multiplex PCR reads through MiXCR, listing each CDR3 protein once. The sample has approximately 440,000 distinct CDR3 sequences, around 16% seen once; the top ten hold 9% to 15%. Time point meaning: newly diagnosed GD, antithyroid drugs for less than 3 months. Extracted PBMC RNA gave rise to the TCR library. These data were likewise used in another study, on T cells in Graves' hyperthyroidism and ophthalmopathy.

The specimen comprised peripheral blood mononuclear cells (PBMCs), sampled at new diagnosis, from a patient treated with antithyroid drugs. The source is a man in his forties with Graves disease.

The sample holds many counts of this clonotype. This sequence joins TRBV28 and TRBJ1-2, with 8 bases lining up with TRBD1. Germline V lookup: CDR1 MDHEN, CDR2 SYDVKM. CDR3 size: 14 residues. V trimming: 5 bases; J trimming: 4 bases; junction bases outside the gene matches: 6. CDR3 protein: CASSGSTGVYGYTF. The CDR3 nucleotides are TGTGCCAGCAGTGGATCGACAGGGGTCTATGGCTACACCTTC.

This clonotype was seen ten or more times. This chain uses TRBV2 with TRBJ2-3; D tentatively fits TRBD1 or TRBD2 (5 bases each). Deletions cut 6 bases from V and 3 bases from J, with 19 bases between. This CDR3 has 16 residues. Germline V lookup: CDR1 SNHLY, CDR2 FYNNEI. As DNA, the CDR3 is TGTGCCAGCAGCCCGACCCTTTTTGGGGGAACAGATACGCAGTATTTT. Translating gives CASSPTLFGGTDTQYF.

This clonotype has a count of ten or more. The rearrangement links TRBV12-3 or TRBV12-4 to TRBJ1-1, with 11 positions matching TRBD1. CDR3 length: 15 residues. Trimming removed 5 bases from V and 5 bases from J; junction bases left unmatched: 7. The CDR3 DNA sequence: TGTGCCAGCAGTCTTGGACAGGGGGCTGAAACTGAAGCTTTCTTT. Amino acids: CASSLGQGAETEAFF.

This clonotype was seen ten or more times. The junction shows a germline mismatch at one end, possibly a read error. V is TRBV11-2 and J is TRBJ2-3; D is uncertain. Germline CDR1 and CDR2: SGHAT and FQNNGV. The CDR3 sequence is 14 residues long. CDR3 region: CASSLDGSTDTQYF. The CDR3 bases are TGTGCCAGCAGCCTAGATGGGTCCACAGATACGCAGTATTTT.

This clonotype was recorded a few times. V is TRBV12-3 or TRBV12-4 and J is TRBJ2-5, with 9 positions matching TRBD2. V lost 6 bases and J lost 5; bases outside the gene matches: 10. This CDR3 contains 15 residues. The CDR3 coding sequence is TGTGCCAGCAGATCCCCGGGACTAGCAGATGAGACCCAGTACTTC. It codes for CASRSPGLADETQYF.

On this clonotype itself: Given a far larger clone just one base away, this is likely a sequencing read error. This chain connects TRBV7-6 to TRBJ2-3, with 7 bases identical to TRBD1. The J call may be faulty, since TRBJ2-5 better matches the DNA end. This CDR3 has 13 amino acids. Per germline, CDR1 SGHVS and CDR2 FNYEAQ. The CDR3 nucleotides read TGTGCCAGCAGCTTGCGAGGGGGCGAGGCCCAGTACTTC. Amino acids: CASSLRGGEAQYF.

This clonotype was detected many times. The chain couples TRBV20-1 to TRBJ2-7; 8 bases are shared with TRBD2. CDR1 is DFQATT, CDR2 SNEGSKA, per germline (reference sequence). With 5 bases clipped from V and 6 bases from J, the junction kept 18 bases outside the gene matches. The CDR3 covers 16 residues. CDR3 nucleotide sequence: TGCAGTGCTTCGTCTCTCCAGCGGGAGATCAGCTCCGAGCAGTACTTC. This sequence encodes CSASSLQREISSEQYF.

The V and J genes are TRBV3-1 and TRBJ2-1; 9 nucleotides align to TRBD2. CDR1 and CDR2 (germline): LGHDT, YNNKEL (reference sequence). CDR3 length: 16 amino acids. V shed 0 bases and J 6 bases; nucleotides not matched to a gene: 6. CDR3 sequence (DNA): TGTGCCAGCAGCCAAGAGGGGGCTAGCGGGACCAATGAGCAGTTCTTC. Protein sequence: CASSQEGASGTNEQFF.

The V call is TRBV27, the J call TRBJ2-7; possible D gene TRBD1, 7 bases. The V gene lost 6 bases and the J gene lost 5 bases, with 17 bases spanning the gap. The CDR3 length is 14 residues. Germline-derived CDR1 and CDR2 are MNHEY and SMNVEV (reference sequence). For the CDR3, the DNA is TGTGCCAGCAGCCTACAGGGGACTTCCCACGAGCAGTACTTC. It translates to CASSLQGTSHEQYF.

This clonotype was detected many times. The rearrangement joins TRBV7-2 to TRBJ2-1; TRBD1 agrees at 10 bases. The ends lost 5 bases at V and 4 bases at J; junction bases unmatched: 8. The CDR3 runs to 16 residues. CDR1 and CDR2 (germline): SGHTA, FQGNSA. The CDR3 DNA reads TGTGCCAGCAGCCGATATTGGACAGGGGGGTACAATGAGCAGTTCTTC. Amino acids: CASSRYWTGGYNEQFF.

This clonotype was picked up a small number of times. It may be a read error: a sequence one base away is much more abundant. The gene calls are TRBV28 and TRBJ2-5; 9 bases are a match to TRBD2. The CDR3 length is 15 residues. Germline CDR1 and CDR2: MDHEN and SYDVKM. CDR3 sequence: CASSPNSGGRETQHF. The CDR3 DNA is TGTGCCAGCAGTCCTAATAGCGGGGGCCGGGAGACCCAGCACTTC.

This clonotype showed up just a few times. As DNA, the CDR3 is TGTGCCAGCAGGGGGGACACCTTCTATAGCAATCAGCCCCAGCATTTT. It translates to CASRGDTFYSNQPQHF. The rearrangement joins TRBV2 to TRBJ1-5; tentatively, D is TRBD1 (6 bases). Germline assignment: CDR1 SNHLY and CDR2 FYNNEI. The V and J ends lost 6 bases and 0 bases respectively, with 15 bases between them. The CDR3 has 16 amino acids.